These T cell receptor beta chains were read from a single sample in a study of T cells in Graves' hyperthyroidism and ophthalmopathy. TCRdb itself ran the multiplex PCR reads through MiXCR, one entry per CDR3 protein. The data show hundreds of thousands of distinct CDR3 sequences, 30% to 40% seen once. Sequences were obtained from blood. The receptors shown here come from a woman in her 40s with Graves' hyperthyroidism. Each CDR3 is given with its conserved first and last residue. The D gene is left open where the match is weak. Clone size is shown for a subset of rows, as once, few, many or a class of expanded clone.

v_gene,abundance,j_gene,d_gene,CDR3nt,CDR3aa
TRBV20-1,NA,TRBJ1-2,TRBD1,TGCAGTGCTGGGGGACAGTCGTTATCCTATGGCTACACCTTC,CSAGGQSLSYGYTF
TRBV6-1,few,TRBJ2-7,NA,TGTGCCAGCAGTGATGTGACCATCGGCGACGAGCAGTACTTC,CASSDVTIGDEQYF
TRBV5-1,NA,TRBJ1-5,NA,TGCGCCAGCAGCTTCAATGGCGGGTTCAGCAATCAGCCCCAGCATTTT,CASSFNGGFSNQPQHF
TRBV29-1,many,TRBJ2-5,NA,TGCAGCGTCAACTCCTTGGCGCTGGTAGGCAAACAGACCCAGTACTTC,CSVNSLALVGKQTQYF
TRBV2,NA,TRBJ2-5,NA,TGTGCCAGCAGTTCGGGACTCCACTCATACAAAGAGACCCAGTGCTTC,CASSSGLHSYKETQCF
TRBV10-3,NA,TRBJ1-1,NA,TGTGCCATCAGTGAGTCGGGAGGGTCGAGTGAAGCTTTCTTT,CAISESGGSSEAFF
TRBV7-2,NA,TRBJ2-2,TRBD2,TGTGCCAGCAGCTTGAGCGGGAGGGCCAGGGAGCTGTTTTTT,CASSLSGRARELFF
TRBV10-3,many,TRBJ1-5,NA,TGTGCCATCAGCCTTCGAGGGGTCAATCAGCCCCAGCATTTT,CAISLRGVNQPQHF
TRBV7-3,many,TRBJ2-2,NA,TGTGCCAGCAGCTTATATAGCAACACCGGGGAGCTGTTTTTT,CASSLYSNTGELFF
TRBV4-1,few,TRBJ1-1,NA,TGCGCCAGCAGTCAACCTATCAAGAACACTGAAGCTTTCTTT,CASSQPIKNTEAFF
TRBV6-6,few,TRBJ2-2,NA,TGTGCCAGCAGTTACCCCTCCAGCGGGACCGGGGAGCTGTTTTTT,CASSYPSSGTGELFF
TRBV12-3/TRBV12-4,many,TRBJ1-6,NA,TGTGCCAGCAGTTTGCAGGGTGGTCATTATTCACCCCTCCACTTT,CASSLQGGHYSPLHF
TRBV2,many,TRBJ1-5,NA,TGTGCCAGCAGCAACGACAGGAGTAGCAATCAGCCCCAGCATTTT,CASSNDRSSNQPQHF
TRBV28,NA,TRBJ1-5,NA,TGTGCCAGCAGTTTAGAGGGAATTCAGCCCCAGCATTTT,CASSLEGIQPQHF
TRBV7-2,NA,TRBJ2-5,NA,TGTGCCACCAGTGACCCCGGACAGATGCCCCAAGAGACCCAGTACTTC,CATSDPGQMPQETQYF
TRBV24-1,NA,TRBJ1-1,TRBD1,TGTGCCACTGACAGGGGGTATGGTGAAGCTTTCTTT,CATDRGYGEAFF
TRBV30,few,TRBJ1-2,NA,TGTGCCTGGAGTACCCTCTATGGCTACACCTTC,CAWSTLYGYTF
TRBV12-3/TRBV12-4,NA,TRBJ2-3,NA,TGTGCCAGCAGTTTCGGGCGGGGCACAGATACGCAGTATTTT,CASSFGRGTDTQYF
TRBV2,NA,TRBJ1-6,NA,TGTGCCAGCAGTTACCAGGCTCTTAGGAATTCACCCCTCCACTTT,CASSYQALRNSPLHF
TRBV6-2/TRBV6-3,few,TRBJ2-5,TRBD1,TGTGCCAGCAGTTACTCAAGGACAGGTGTTCAAGAGACCCAGTACTTC,CASSYSRTGVQETQYF
TRBV4-1,NA,TRBJ2-5,NA,TGCGCCAGCAGCCAAGAGGGCGGCAGTAAAGAGACCCAGTACTTC,CASSQEGGSKETQYF
TRBV14,few,TRBJ2-7,NA,TGTGCCAGCAGCCAAGTAGGGACATCAACCCAGTACTTC,CASSQVGTSTQYF
TRBV10-2,NA,TRBJ1-2,NA,TGCGCCAGCAGTGAAAACAGCAACTATGGCTACACCTTC,CASSENSNYGYTF
TRBV14,NA,TRBJ2-2,TRBD2,TGTGCCAGCAGTGCGGGACTAGGCACCGGGGAGCTGTTTTTT,CASSAGLGTGELFF
TRBV5-8,NA,TRBJ1-1,NA,TGTGCCGGCAGCCACTGGGACCGAGATGAGACTGAAGCTTTCTTT,CAGSHWDRDETEAFF
TRBV6-5,many,TRBJ1-2,NA,TGTGCCAGCAGTCATCAGACGGAGGTGGGAGGCTACACCTTC,CASSHQTEVGGYTF
TRBV10-3,NA,TRBJ1-3,NA,TGTGCCATCAGTGACCTTACAAACTCTGGAAGCACCATATATTTT,CAISDLTNSGSTIYF
TRBV6-5,NA,TRBJ1-4,TRBD1,TGTGCCAGCAGTTACGGGACAGGGCGAAGTGAAAAACTGTTTTTT,CASSYGTGRSEKLFF
TRBV5-1,NA,TRBJ2-5,NA,TGCGCCAGCAGCTTGAACGATGAGACCCAGTACTTC,CASSLNDETQYF
TRBV10-1,NA,TRBJ2-1,NA,TGCGCCAGCAGTAGTACGGCCTACAATGAGCAGTTCTTC,CASSSTAYNEQFF
TRBV19,NA,TRBJ1-4,NA,TGTGCCAGTAGTATAACCCCCACCGATGAAAAACTGTTTTTT,CASSITPTDEKLFF
TRBV6-2/TRBV6-3,few,TRBJ1-1,NA,TGTGCCAGCACCCTGGGGAGCCTAGCTGAAGCTTTCTTT,CASTLGSLAEAFF
TRBV25-1,NA,TRBJ1-3,NA,TGTGCCAGCTCACCGTTGGACTCTGGAAACACCATATATTTT,CASSPLDSGNTIYF
TRBV29-1,few,TRBJ2-3,TRBD1,TGCAGCGTTGAACTGACAGGGGGAAATACAGATACGCAGTATTTT,CSVELTGGNTDTQYF
TRBV6-7,NA,TRBJ1-5,NA,TGTGCCAGCAGAGAGGGCCATCAGCCCCAGCATTTT,CASREGHQPQHF
TRBV7-2,NA,TRBJ1-1,NA,TGTGCCAGCAGCTCCGGGAGCCGGCGCCCCCTAGGGACTGAAGCTTTCTTT,CASSSGSRRPLGTEAFF
TRBV20-1,NA,TRBJ2-5,TRBD2,TGCAGTGCTAGAGATGCCCTACTAGCGGGGAAAGAGACCCAGTACTTC,CSARDALLAGKETQYF
TRBV7-2,many,TRBJ2-7,NA,TGTGCCAGCAGAGGTACAACCTACGAGCAGTACTTC,CASRGTTYEQYF
TRBV30,NA,TRBJ2-7,TRBD2,TGTGCCTGGGGCAAAGGACTAGCGGGAGATTACGAGCAGTACTTC,CAWGKGLAGDYEQYF
TRBV7-2,NA,TRBJ2-7,TRBD1,TGTGCCAGCAGTAAGATCCGGACAGGGGGTCACGATGAGCAGTACTTC,CASSKIRTGGHDEQYF
TRBV4-3,NA,TRBJ2-2,NA,TGCGCCAGCAGCCAAGGGTTCATCGGGGGAACCGGGGAGCTGTTTTTT,CASSQGFIGGTGELFF
TRBV20-1,NA,TRBJ1-5,TRBD1,TGCAGTGCTCCCGGACAGGGGGCAGGGCCCCAGCATTTT,CSAPGQGAGPQHF
TRBV19,few,TRBJ1-2,NA,TGTGCCAGTAGTCTCTACCAGGGAGCTGGCTACACCTTC,CASSLYQGAGYTF
TRBV15,few,TRBJ2-2,NA,TGTGCCACCAGCGGAAAGGGACATAACACCGGGGAGCTGTTTTTT,CATSGKGHNTGELFF
TRBV20-1,many,TRBJ1-2,NA,TGCAGTGCTAGAGATGCGTCGAACTATGGCTACACCTTC,CSARDASNYGYTF
TRBV4-1,few,TRBJ1-5,NA,TGCGCCAGCAGCCAAGACGCCCCGGGACAGCCCCAGCATTTT,CASSQDAPGQPQHF
TRBV9,few,TRBJ1-3,NA,TGTGCCAGCAGGTCCGGATCCACCATATATTTT,CASRSGSTIYF
TRBV7-6,NA,TRBJ2-1,TRBD2,TGTGCCAGCAGCTTAAATGGATTAGCGGGGTACCATGAGCAGTTCTTC,CASSLNGLAGYHEQFF
TRBV7-2,few,TRBJ1-4,NA,TGTGCCAGCAGCCCGGTGATAGGGGGGGAAGGTGAAAAACTGTTTTTT,CASSPVIGGEGEKLFF
TRBV2,NA,TRBJ2-3,NA,TGTGCCAGCAAGCAGAGCACAGATACGCAGTATTTT,CASKQSTDTQYF
TRBV10-3,NA,TRBJ1-2,NA,TGTGCCATCAGTGAGTCGGGCGGGGGTAACTATGGCTACACCTTC,CAISESGGGNYGYTF
TRBV10-3,NA,TRBJ2-7,TRBD1,TGTGCCATCAGTGCAAACCCGGGACAGGGTTCCTACGAGCAGTACTTC,CAISANPGQGSYEQYF
TRBV4-3,few,TRBJ1-5,NA,TGCGCCAGCAGCCAAGATATCGGAGGTCAGCCCCAGCATTTT,CASSQDIGGQPQHF
TRBV19,NA,TRBJ1-5,NA,TGTGCCAGTAGTACGGGGGGGCCCTATCAGCCCCAGCATTTT,CASSTGGPYQPQHF
TRBV29-1,NA,TRBJ1-1,TRBD1,TGCGGGATATCCGGGACAGTGGAAAACACTGAAGCTTTCTTT,CGISGTVENTEAFF
TRBV7-2,many,TRBJ2-7,TRBD2,TGTGCCAGCAGCCCGCGTTTTGCGCGGGAGGCCGCGGGCGAGCAGTACTTC,CASSPRFAREAAGEQYF